The T cell receptor (beta chain) described here comes from a study of cytomegalovirus exposure and HLA in healthy donors. Study results and limitations: The classifier reportedly diagnosed cytomegalovirus status with high sensitivity and specificity. Some 16,000 TCR beta sequences were associated with HLA alleles at 0.05 false discovery rate in a later analysis.

A note on this clone: The antigen remains undetermined.

This CDR3 is 15 amino acids long. V lost 1 base to trimming and J lost 7 bases, with 16 bases between them. The germline V gene has CDR1 SEHNR and CDR2 FQNEAQ (reference sequence). Amplification used 60 Vbeta primers and 13 Jbeta primers. Using immunoSEQ multiplex PCR, the repertoire was profiled, and TCRdb retains in-frame clones only, with some absent. The profile shows approximately 80,000 clones, about 77% of them singletons. This sequence joins TRBV7-9 and TRBJ1-1, with D uncertain. The sample comprised PBMCs. The source is a male donor in good health and CMV-seropositive. The CDR3 DNA follows: TGTGCCAGCAGCTTAGTGGGTTCGTGGGGAGGTGAAGCTTTCTTT. It is translated as CASSLVGSWGGEAFF.